This T cell receptor beta chain is drawn from a study of human T cells and chemical hapten exposure. Study-level information: Variation in per-sample TCR yields came mainly from small pooled library volume differences.

Each CDR3 protein is one row after TCRdb ran MiXCR on the 5' RACE reads. The sample holds 110,000 or so distinct CDR3 sequences, around 20% seen once. RNA extraction used unfractionated whole blood as the source of total RNA. This TCR was recovered from a human donor in good health.

CDR3 region: CASSTFPGLHYGYTF. In DNA form, the CDR3 reads TGTGCCAGCAGTACATTTCCGGGGTTGCACTATGGCTACACCTTC. The V gene is TRBV6-5, the J gene TRBJ1-2; D is uncertain. The CDR3 totals 15 residues. CDR1 is MNHEY and CDR2 is SVGAGI in the germline V gene. With 5 bases removed from V and 3 bases from J, the gap between germline ends came to 16 bases.